The clone carrying this T cell receptor beta chain was seen more than once but under ten times. The sample belongs to a study of blood T cell repertoires in COVID-19. The overall study: Samples taken during acute and convalescent COVID-19 were collected in the United States, Italy and Spain.

Germline values: CDR1 SGHTA, CDR2 FQGNSA. V gave up 5 bases and J gave up 7 bases; unmatched junction bases: 7. The CDR3 is 14 amino acids. Measured with immunoSEQ multiplex PCR; TCRdb has only the in-frame clones, and not every one. The sample yields tens of thousands of clones, 90% seen once. The J gene is TRBJ2-1, the V gene TRBV7-2; 8 nucleotides agree with TRBD2. The material sequenced was peripheral blood. The TCR originated in a man aged 65 to 85 with active or convalescent COVID-19. The CDR3 is CASSLSGVRNEQFF. The CDR3 DNA sequence: TGTGCCAGCAGCCTTAGCGGGGTAAGGAATGAGCAGTTCTTC.